A single TCR beta chain is shown here with its context. Authors' methods: Reference gene primer amplification gave estimated nucleated cell counts. The method was immunoSEQ multiplex PCR; TCRdb's version includes in-frame clones alone and lacks a portion of them. V, J and clone size derive from that table, while D and trimming were established from the DNA sequence. Here the sample spans 45,000 to 55,000 clones, about 87% being singletons. The record originates from a study of blood T cell repertoires in COVID-19. Study information: There were acute and convalescent COVID-19 samples, and they came from the United States, Italy and Spain. From T cells, B-cell-depleted T cells, or PBMCs came the material, which was cDNA or gDNA.

Input material: peripheral blood. The receptor was derived from a man older than 75 with acute or convalescent COVID-19.

The CDR3 DNA follows: TGTGCCAGCAGCCAAGATTACGGCGGGGGGGCAAGGGAGCAGTACTTC. Translating it yields CASSQDYGGGAREQYF. The chain combines TRBV3-1 (or the pseudogene TRBV3-2) with TRBJ2-7; TRBD2 matches 9 bases. J was trimmed by 7 bases and V by 0 bases; bases with no gene match: 10. CDR3 length equals 16 residues. CDR1 and CDR2 from the germline V gene are LGHDT and YNNKEL (reference sequence).